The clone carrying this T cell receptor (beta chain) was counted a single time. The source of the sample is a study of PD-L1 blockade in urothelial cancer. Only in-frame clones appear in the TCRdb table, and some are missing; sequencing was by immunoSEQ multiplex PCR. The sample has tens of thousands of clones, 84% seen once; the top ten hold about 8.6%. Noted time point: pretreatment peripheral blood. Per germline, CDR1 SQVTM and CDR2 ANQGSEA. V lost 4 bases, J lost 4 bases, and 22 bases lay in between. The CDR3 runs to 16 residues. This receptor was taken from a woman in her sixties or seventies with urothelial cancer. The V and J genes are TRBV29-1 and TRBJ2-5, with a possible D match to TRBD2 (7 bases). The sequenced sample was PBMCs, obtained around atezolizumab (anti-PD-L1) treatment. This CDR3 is CSVGGEGGGTGETQYF. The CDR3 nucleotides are TGCAGCGTTGGGGGCGAGGGGGGGGGCACTGGAGAGACCCAGTACTTC.